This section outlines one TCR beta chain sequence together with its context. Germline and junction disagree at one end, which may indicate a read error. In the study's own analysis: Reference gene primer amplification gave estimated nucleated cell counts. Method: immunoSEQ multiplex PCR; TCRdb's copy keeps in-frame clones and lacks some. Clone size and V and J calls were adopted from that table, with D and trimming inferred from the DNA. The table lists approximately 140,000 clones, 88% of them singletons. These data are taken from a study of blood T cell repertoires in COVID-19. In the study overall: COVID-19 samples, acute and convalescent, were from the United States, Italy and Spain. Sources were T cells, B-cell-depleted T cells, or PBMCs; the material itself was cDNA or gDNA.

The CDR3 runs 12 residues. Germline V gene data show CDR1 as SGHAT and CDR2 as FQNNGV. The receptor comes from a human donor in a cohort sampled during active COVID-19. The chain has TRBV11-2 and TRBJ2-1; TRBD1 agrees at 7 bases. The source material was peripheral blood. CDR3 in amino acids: CASSSTGPQHFF. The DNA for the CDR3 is TGTGCCAGCAGCTCGACAGGGCCCCAGCACTTCTTC.